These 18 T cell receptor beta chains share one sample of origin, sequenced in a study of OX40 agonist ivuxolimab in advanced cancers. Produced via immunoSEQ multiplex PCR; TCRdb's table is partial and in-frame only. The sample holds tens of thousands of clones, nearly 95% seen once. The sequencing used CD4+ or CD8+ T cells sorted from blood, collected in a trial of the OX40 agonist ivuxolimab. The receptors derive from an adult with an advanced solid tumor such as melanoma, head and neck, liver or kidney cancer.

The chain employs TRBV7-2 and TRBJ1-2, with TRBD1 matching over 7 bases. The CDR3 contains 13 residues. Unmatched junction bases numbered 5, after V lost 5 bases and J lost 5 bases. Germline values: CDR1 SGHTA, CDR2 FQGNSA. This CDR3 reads CASSPGTVYGYTF. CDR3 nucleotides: TGTGCCAGCAGCCCCGGGACAGTTTATGGCTACACCTTC.

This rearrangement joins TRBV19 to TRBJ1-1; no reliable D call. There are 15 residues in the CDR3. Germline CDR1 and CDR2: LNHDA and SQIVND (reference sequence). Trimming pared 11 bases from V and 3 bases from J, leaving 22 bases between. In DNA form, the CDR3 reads TGTGCCTGTCGAGCACTGGATGAACAGTACACTGAAGCTTTCTTT. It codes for CACRALDEQYTEAFF.

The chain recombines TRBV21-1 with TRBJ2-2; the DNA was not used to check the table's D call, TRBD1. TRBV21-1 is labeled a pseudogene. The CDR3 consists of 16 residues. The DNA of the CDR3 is TGTGCCAGCAGCAAAAAGGTCGACACGAACACCGGGGAGCTGTTTTTT. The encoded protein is CASSKKVDTNTGELFF.

The CDR3 region has the DNA TGTGCCAGCAGTTCAACAGGGGTTACTGATTCACCCCTCCACTTT. It is translated as CASSSTGVTDSPLHF. The V call is TRBV6-5, the J call TRBJ1-6, with TRBD1 matching 7 bases. CDR1 MNHEY and CDR2 SVGAGI come from the germline V gene. V trimming: 4 bases; J trimming: 8 bases; junction bases outside the gene matches: 8. The CDR3 consists of 15 residues.

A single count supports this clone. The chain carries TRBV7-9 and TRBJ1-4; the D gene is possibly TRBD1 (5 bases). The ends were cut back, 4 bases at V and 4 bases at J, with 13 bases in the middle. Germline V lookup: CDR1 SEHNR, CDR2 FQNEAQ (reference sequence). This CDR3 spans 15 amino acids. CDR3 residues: CASSWSQAGNEKLFF. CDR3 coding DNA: TGTGCCAGCAGCTGGTCACAGGCGGGTAATGAAAAACTGTTTTTT.

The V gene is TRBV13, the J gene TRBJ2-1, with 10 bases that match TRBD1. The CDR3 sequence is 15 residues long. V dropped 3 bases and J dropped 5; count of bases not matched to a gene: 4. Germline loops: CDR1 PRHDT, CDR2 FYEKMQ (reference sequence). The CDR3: CASSFDRGQDNEQFF. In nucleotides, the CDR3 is TGTGCCAGCAGCTTCGACAGGGGGCAGGACAATGAGCAGTTCTTC.

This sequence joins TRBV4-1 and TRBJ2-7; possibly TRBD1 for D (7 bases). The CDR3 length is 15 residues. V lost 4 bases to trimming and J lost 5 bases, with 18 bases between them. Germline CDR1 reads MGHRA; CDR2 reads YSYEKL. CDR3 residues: CASSRQGGWDNEQYF. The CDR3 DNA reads TGCGCCAGCAGCCGGCAGGGGGGTTGGGATAACGAGCAGTACTTC.

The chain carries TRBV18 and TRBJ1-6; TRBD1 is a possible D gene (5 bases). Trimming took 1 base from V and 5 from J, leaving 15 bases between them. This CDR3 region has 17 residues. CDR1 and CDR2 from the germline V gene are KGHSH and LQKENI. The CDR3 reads CASSPRPGVINNSPLHF. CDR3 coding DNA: TGTGCCAGCTCACCACGGCCGGGGGTGATAAATAATTCACCCCTCCACTTT.

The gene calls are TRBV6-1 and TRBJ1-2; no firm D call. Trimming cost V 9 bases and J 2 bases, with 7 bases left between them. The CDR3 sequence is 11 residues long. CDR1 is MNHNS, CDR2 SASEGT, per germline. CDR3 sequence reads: CASQINYGYTF. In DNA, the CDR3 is TGTGCCAGTCAGATAAACTATGGCTACACCTTC.

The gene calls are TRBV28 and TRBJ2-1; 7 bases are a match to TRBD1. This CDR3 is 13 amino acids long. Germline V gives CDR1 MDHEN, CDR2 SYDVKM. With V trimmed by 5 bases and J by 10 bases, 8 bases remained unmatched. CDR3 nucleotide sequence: TGTGCCAGCAGTCCCGCCCAGACAGGGGAGCAGTTCTTC. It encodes CASSPAQTGEQFF. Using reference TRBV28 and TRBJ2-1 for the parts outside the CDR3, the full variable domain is DVKVTQSSRYLVKRTGEKVFLECVQDMDHENMFWYRQDPGLGLRLIYFSYDVKMKEKGDIPEGYSVSREKKERFSLILESASTNQTSMYLCASSPAQTGEQFFGPGTRLTVL.

CDR3 bases: TGCGCCAGCAGCCAAGATCGATTTCCGGGCTCAGCCAATGAGCAGTTCTTC. As protein: CASSQDRFPGSANEQFF. This chain connects TRBV4-1 to TRBJ2-1; D ambiguous. CDR1 MGHRA and CDR2 YSYEKL come from the germline V gene. The CDR3 consists of 17 residues. V shed 0 bases and J shed 6 bases, with 18 bases lying between them.

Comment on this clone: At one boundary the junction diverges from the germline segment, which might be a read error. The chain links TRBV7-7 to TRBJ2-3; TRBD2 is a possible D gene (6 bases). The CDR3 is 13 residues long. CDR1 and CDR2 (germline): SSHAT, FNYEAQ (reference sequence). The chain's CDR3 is CASSRGDTDTQYF. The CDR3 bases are TGTGCTAGCAGCCGCGGGGACACAGATACGCAGTATTTT.

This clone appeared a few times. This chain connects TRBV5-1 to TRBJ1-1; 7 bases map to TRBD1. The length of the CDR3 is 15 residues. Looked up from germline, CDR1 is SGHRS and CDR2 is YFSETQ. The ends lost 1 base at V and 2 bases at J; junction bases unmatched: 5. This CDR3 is CASSLRTGENTEAFF. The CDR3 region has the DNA TGCGCCAGCAGCTTGAGAACAGGGGAAAACACTGAAGCTTTCTTT.

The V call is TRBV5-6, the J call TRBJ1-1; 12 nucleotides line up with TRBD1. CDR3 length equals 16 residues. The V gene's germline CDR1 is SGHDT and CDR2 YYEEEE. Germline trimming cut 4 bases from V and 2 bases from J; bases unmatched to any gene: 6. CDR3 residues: CASSRDRGLINTEAFF. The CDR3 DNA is TGTGCCAGCAGCCGGGACAGGGGGCTAATTAACACTGAAGCTTTCTTT. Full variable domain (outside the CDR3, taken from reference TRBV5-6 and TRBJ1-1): DAGVTQSPTHLIKTRGQQVTLRCSPKSGHDTVSWYQQALGQGPQFIFQYYEEEERQRGNFPDRFSGHQFPNYSSELNVNALLLGDSALYLCASSRDRGLINTEAFFGQGTRLTVV.

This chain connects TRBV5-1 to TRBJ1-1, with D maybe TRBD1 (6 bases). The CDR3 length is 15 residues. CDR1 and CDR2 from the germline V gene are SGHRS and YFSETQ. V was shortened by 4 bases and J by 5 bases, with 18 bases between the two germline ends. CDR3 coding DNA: TGCGCCAGCAGCCCGACGGCGGGGGGCGAGACTGAAGCTTTCTTT. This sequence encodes CASSPTAGGETEAFF.

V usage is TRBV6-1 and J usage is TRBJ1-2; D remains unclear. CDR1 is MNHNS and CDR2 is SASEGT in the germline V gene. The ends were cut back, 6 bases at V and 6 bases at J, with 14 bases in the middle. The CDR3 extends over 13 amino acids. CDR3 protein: CASSELSSNGYTF. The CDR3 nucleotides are TGTGCCAGCAGCGAATTGTCAAGCAATGGCTACACCTTC.

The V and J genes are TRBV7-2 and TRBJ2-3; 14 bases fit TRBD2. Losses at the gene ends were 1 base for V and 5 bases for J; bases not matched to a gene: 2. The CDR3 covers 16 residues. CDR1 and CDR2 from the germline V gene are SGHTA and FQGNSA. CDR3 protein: CASSLEGLAGVDTQYF. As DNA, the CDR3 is TGTGCCAGCAGCTTAGAGGGACTAGCGGGAGTAGATACGCAGTATTTT.

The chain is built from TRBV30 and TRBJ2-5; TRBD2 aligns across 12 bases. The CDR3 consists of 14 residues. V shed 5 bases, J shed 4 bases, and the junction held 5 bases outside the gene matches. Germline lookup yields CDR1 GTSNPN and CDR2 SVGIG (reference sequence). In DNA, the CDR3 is TGTGCCTGGCGGAGACTAGCGGGGGCAGAGACCCAGTACTTC. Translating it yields CAWRRLAGAETQYF.